This T cell receptor (beta chain) was identified in a study of cytomegalovirus exposure and HLA in healthy donors. Study summary: Genetic ancestry analysis placed about 84% of the 410 or so donors that were genotyped in the Caucasian-associated cluster. Study results and caveats: When a later analysis was performed, an Asian-associated ancestry cluster reportedly had fewer N-insertions than the approximately 700-donor mean. Some V segments (TRBV6-2 and TRBV6-3 among them) were excluded as indistinguishable. Later on, an analysis showed TCR association rates differing by HLA locus, with DRB1 the most and HLA-C the fewest.

Germline V gene sequence: CDR1 SGHNT, CDR2 YYREEE (reference sequence). The CDR3 consists of 16 residues. V was pared by 4 bases and J by 5 bases, with 10 bases of the junction left unmatched. Note on this clone: Its antigen is currently unknown.

The PCR had 60 Vbeta and 13 Jbeta primers. Repertoires were generated with immunoSEQ multiplex PCR, while TCRdb's copy carries only in-frame clones and drops some. The data contain 200,000 to 250,000 clones, around 73% of them singletons. This TCR derives from a woman in her 30s in good health and CMV-seronegative. The J gene is TRBJ2-5, the V gene TRBV5-4; TRBD2 matches at 11 bases. Sequenced: PBMCs. CDR3 sequence: CASSPPLAGGGETQYF. CDR3 DNA: TGTGCCAGCAGCCCTCCCCTAGCGGGGGGAGGGGAGACCCAGTACTTC.